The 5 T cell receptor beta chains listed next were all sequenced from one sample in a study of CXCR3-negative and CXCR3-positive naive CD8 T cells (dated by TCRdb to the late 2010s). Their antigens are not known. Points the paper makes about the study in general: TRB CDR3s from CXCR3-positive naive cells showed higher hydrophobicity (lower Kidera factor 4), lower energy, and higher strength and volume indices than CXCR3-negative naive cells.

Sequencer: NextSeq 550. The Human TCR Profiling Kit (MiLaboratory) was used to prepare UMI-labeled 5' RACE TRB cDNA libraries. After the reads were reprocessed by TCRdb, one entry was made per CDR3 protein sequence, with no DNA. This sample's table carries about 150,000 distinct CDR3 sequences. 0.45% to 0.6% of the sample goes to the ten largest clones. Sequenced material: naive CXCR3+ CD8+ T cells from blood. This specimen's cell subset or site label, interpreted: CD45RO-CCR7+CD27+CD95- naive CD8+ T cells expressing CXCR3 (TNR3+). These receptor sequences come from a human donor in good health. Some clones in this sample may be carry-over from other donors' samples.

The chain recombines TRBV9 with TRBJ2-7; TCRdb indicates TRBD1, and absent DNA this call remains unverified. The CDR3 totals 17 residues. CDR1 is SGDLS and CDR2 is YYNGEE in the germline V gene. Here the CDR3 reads CASSLQASTGQGYEQYF.

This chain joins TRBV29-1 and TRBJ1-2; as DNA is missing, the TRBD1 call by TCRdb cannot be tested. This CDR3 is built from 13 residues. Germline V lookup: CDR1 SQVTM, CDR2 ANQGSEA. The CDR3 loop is CSVPGVYATGYTF.

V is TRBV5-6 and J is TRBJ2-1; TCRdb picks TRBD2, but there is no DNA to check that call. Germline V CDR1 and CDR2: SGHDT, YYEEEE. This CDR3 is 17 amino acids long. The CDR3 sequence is CASHILPERVSYNEQFF.

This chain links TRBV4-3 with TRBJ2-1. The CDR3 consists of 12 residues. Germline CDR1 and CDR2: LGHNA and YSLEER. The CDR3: CASSQDRYEQFF.

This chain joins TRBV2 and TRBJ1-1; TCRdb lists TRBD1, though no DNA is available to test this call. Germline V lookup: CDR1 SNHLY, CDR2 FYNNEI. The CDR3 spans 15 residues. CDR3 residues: CARTVNRGLGTEAFF.